This T cell receptor beta chain stems from a study of T cell responses to AZD1222 COVID-19 vaccine. Some clones are missing from TCRdb's copy, which holds only in-frame ones; the method was immunoSEQ multiplex PCR. The data hold some 24,000 clones, with approximately 90% observed a single time. As to this clone: Antigen unknown.

Study-level points and caveats: Repertoire collection took place solely once the T cell response had peaked. Once two AZD1222 doses were given, Spike-specific TCR breadth and depth went up.

This clonotype was sampled from an adult who received the AZD1222 COVID-19 vaccine. The starting material was peripheral blood, obtained 28 days after the second AZD1222 dose.

CDR3 in amino acids: CASRPPGTNNSPLHF. The CDR3 DNA follows: TGCGCCAGCAGACCCCCGGGAACAAATAATTCACCCCTCCACTTT. The gene calls are TRBV5-1 and TRBJ1-6; D is uncertain. The CDR3 has 15 residues. V dropped 5 bases and J dropped 5 bases, with 14 bases sitting between them. CDR1 and CDR2 from the germline V gene are SGHRS and YFSETQ.